This entry features one T cell receptor beta chain sequence. This clone's antigen is unknown. No base-level quality is on record; no much larger clone is a single base apart. The data derive from a study of cytomegalovirus exposure and HLA in healthy donors (dated by TCRdb to the late 2010s). Study-wide context: In an earlier analysis of under 750 of the donors, 250 to 350 Gb of sequence data and some 120 million unique TCR beta sequences from about 190 million T cells were reported. An early release that covered about 600 HLA-typed donors contained approximately 300 gigabases of sequencing data and some 87 million unique TCR sequences. The genetic ancestry cluster associated with self-reported Caucasian donors included 81% of the 300 to 450 genotyped donors. The aim of the study was to test whether cataloging public T cell receptors could identify signatures of past pathogen exposure. The study profiled the T cell repertoires of around 700 subjects by immunosequencing and related them to cytomegalovirus serostatus. Besides the first cohort of 550 to 750 subjects, a separate validation cohort made up of 120 different subjects was used. The study combined high-throughput TCR immunosequencing, statistical association of individual TCRs with disease status, and machine learning to predict cytomegalovirus infection status. A later analysis re-analyzed previously published TCR beta repertoires from roughly 690 donors and added high-resolution HLA genotyping to study TCR occurrence patterns. The later analysis used no new phenotypic data to find candidate immune exposures, relying instead on TCR beta sequences and their occurrence across donors. An earlier analysis of 500 to 650 of the donors applied high-throughput TCR beta sequencing to assess whether each TCR beta V gene segment acted as functional or pseudogenic. Alongside the repertoire data, information on donor age, sex, ethnicity and CMV serostatus was compiled. In a later genetic analysis, genome-wide SNP genotypes for about 55% of the roughly 670 donors were used, and that subset was treated as a discovery cohort. All discovery cohort repertoires had been generated on a single sequencing platform. Class I and class II HLA loci were covered by the typing at four-digit resolution. The number of typed donors differed by locus: roughly 620-630 for A, B, C, DRB1 and DQB1; 500 to 550 for DQA1; roughly 600 for DPA1; and 400 to 480 for DPB1. Roughly 5 DR-DQ haplotypes were handled as single units for association and clustering, since linkage in the cohort was strong. On average, approximately 250,000 unique TCR beta nucleotide sequences were sequenced per donor among some 430 genotyped donors of the cohort, with around 19% of those sequences being non-productive.

The library came from the immunoSEQ multiplex PCR assay. For the multiplex PCR, a mixture combining 60 forward primers for TCR Vbeta segments and 13 reverse primers for TCR Jbeta segments was used. Amplification of the CDR3 region of rearranged TCR beta genes was performed with a multiplex PCR assay on genomic DNA. The amplified TCR beta libraries were sequenced on the Illumina HiSeq System as 87-base-pair reads. Per the authors' processing: Across the 666 repertoires, a later analysis counted 78 million or so unique TCR beta chains, 8.5 million to 12 million of which were shared by at least two donors. Raw reads were error-corrected and collapsed into unique sequences with a nearest-neighbor algorithm that merged closely related sequences to remove PCR and sequencing errors. Alignment of CDR3 sequences to IMGT reference sequences was used to assign V, D and J gene segments. For a sequence to be retained, a match of at least six nucleotides to both a V gene segment and a J gene segment was required. A rearrangement counted as productive if the CDR3 had no stop codons and remained in frame with V and J, and every other rearrangement counted as non-productive. CDR3 was defined according to IMGT convention as the region running from the second conserved V-encoded cysteine to the conserved J-encoded phenylalanine. The earlier analysis of about 570 of the donors excluded any sequence lacking an unambiguous match to a single V gene segment. An earlier analysis of some 500 of the donors classified V segments as functional when productive rearrangements were above 56.7% and as segregating when the standard deviation between donors was above 5%. A statistical classification framework was developed to diagnose cytomegalovirus status using the catalog of TCR beta chain sequences. In a later analysis, TCR nucleotide sequences were compared against IMGT/GENE-DB human TR gene sequences so that V and J genes could be assigned. The TCRdist pipeline was used in a later analysis to assign CDR3 sequences and most-parsimonious VDJ recombination scenarios. In a later analysis, every TCR beta chain was defined by the combination of its CDR3 amino acid sequence and its V-gene family, and reads without a unique V-gene family were dropped. A later analysis removed nearly 600 highly shared, low-generation-probability nucleotide sequences to deal with suspected cross-contamination and a sequencing artifact. A later analysis calculated a clonal expansion index for each public chain from normalized within-repertoire ranks of inferred template counts. Generation probabilities in a later analysis came from a VDJ recombination model fitted to out-of-frame rearrangements, and those results were checked against IGoR. In a later analysis, hypergeometric tests were used to score TCR-TCR, TCR-HLA and TCR-CMV co-occurrence, with a repertoire-size bias correction applied to TCR pairs. In a later analysis, false discovery rates were estimated by permuting HLA or CMV assignments 20 times. In a later analysis, co-occurring TCRs were grouped using DBSCAN, with TCRdist sequence similarity added in when clustering inside HLA-allele-positive subsets. For co-occurrence clustering, repertoires with fewer than 30,000 or more than 120,000 public chains were excluded, along with a handful of repertoires with anomalous nucleotide sharing. TCRdb carries this immuneACCESS record with in-frame sequences only. Its versions omit some clonotypes, under half of them owing to an unresolved V gene in the studies checked, with the rest unexplained. That table is the source of V, J and clone size, and D and trimming were worked out from the DNA. This sample is represented by 180,000 or so clones; roughly 80% of them were singletons. The ten largest clones capture roughly 7.6% of the sample.

The cohort comprised some 730 healthy bone marrow donors. At the time of sampling, every cohort member was nominally healthy, though immune exposures that went unrecorded were likely present. The donor tested CMV seropositive, placing the donor among the 289 seropositive members of the cohort. A peripheral blood sample was provided by each donor, and peripheral blood mononuclear cells were used for TCR beta sequencing. The Qiagen DNeasy Blood Extraction Kit was used to extract genomic DNA from the blood cell samples. General study outcomes and caveats: Roughly uniform sequencing depth across donors was assumed in presence/absence analyses, although this assumption may not hold. A further reported finding was that TCR beta sequences accurately predicted the HLA-A and HLA-B alleles for most subjects in the first cohort. A later analysis found that HLA-associated TCR beta chains were more clonally expanded and had lower generation probabilities than equally common non-associated chains. Correlated functional status among segregating V segments might reflect linkage disequilibrium, but an unknown experimental factor could not be ruled out. In a later genetic analysis, a missense DCLRE1C variant was associated with V-gene and J-gene trimming of TCR beta chains, and the association was replicated in an independent cohort. The study listed over 150 TCR beta chains as associated with cytomegalovirus. According to the authors, the approach could potentially be generalized to other disease states and immunological phenotypes. Across donors, most TCR sequences were observed very rarely, whereas some public TCRs were present in many individuals. A later analysis reported that several top co-occurrence clusters appeared linked to parvovirus B19, influenza, CMV and Epstein-Barr virus. This cohort had only TCR beta chains sequenced, and the lack of alpha or paired-chain data limited which features could be detected. Assigning TCR associations to individual alleles was difficult when HLA alleles, especially DR and DQ, strongly co-occurred. In vitro tests confirmed that a few of the cytomegalovirus-associated TCR beta chains recognize cytomegalovirus antigens. The earlier analysis of some 560 of the donors excluded 15 to 20 rarely observed V segments, including chromosome 9 orphons, because counts were too low. A cluster of highly shared sequence variants was judged likely to be a technical artifact of the sequencing pipeline. Most CMV-associated TCR beta chains appeared to be HLA-restricted in a later analysis, and the HLA associations seemed to be driven largely by CMV exposure. The only immune exposure information available for the cohort was CMV serostatus. In a later genetic analysis, fewer N-insertions in productive TCRs were reported among donors in an Asian-associated ancestry cluster than the roughly 700-donor mean. In a later analysis, TCR association rates were found to vary across HLA loci, with the most associated TCRs seen for DRB1 alleles and the fewest for HLA-C alleles. In an earlier analysis of more than 450 of the donors, most TCR beta V segments were observed in productive rearrangements about 87% or about 30% of the time, broadly matching IMGT annotations. The classifier was reported to diagnose cytomegalovirus status with high specificity and sensitivity in both the original cohort and the validation cohort. Because HLA typing was missing for some donors at each locus, association tests included only the typed subset. In a later analysis, some 17,000 TCR beta sequences were associated with specific HLA alleles at a false discovery rate of 0.05.

This receptor was taken from a woman aged 40-49 years in good health and CMV-seropositive. The material sequenced was PBMCs.

The DNA sequence is as follows: TGTGCCAGCAGCTGGGACAGGACCTCTGAAAAACTGTTTTTT. Translated, it reads CASSWDRTSEKLFF. The rearrangement joined TRBV5-5 to TRBJ1-4, with 8 bases in between that match TRBD1. The CDR3 numbers 14 residues from cysteine through phenylalanine. Left in the record is the CDR3 DNA by itself, 42 bases read in frame from the first base. Trimming leaves V shorter by 3 bases and J shorter by 7 bases, with the junction holding 5 bases beyond the gene matches. Looking up the germline V gene (reference sequence) yields CDR1 SGHKS and CDR2 YYEKEE.